The 16 T cell receptor beta chains in this list originate from one sample, sequenced in a study of CD8+CD57+ T cells in acquired aplastic anemia. Genomic DNA was employed as the template in profiling TCR beta VDJ and CDR3. TCRdb reprocessed the reads via MiXCR and lists one record per CDR3 protein. The table shows roughly 58,000 distinct CDR3 sequences, with around 55% occurring only once. Sequences were obtained from sorted CD4+, CD8+, or CD8+CD57+ T cells (not recorded which) from PBMCs. These receptors came from a human donor in good health, serving as a control.

The chain carries TRBV19 and TRBJ1-5; D gene uncertain. The CDR3 is 15 amino acids. V was trimmed by 6 bases and J by 0 bases, leaving 12 bases between them. Germline V lookup: CDR1 LNHDA, CDR2 SQIVND (reference sequence). CDR3: CASSLHQDSNQPQHF. As DNA, the CDR3 is TGTGCCAGTAGCCTGCATCAGGATAGCAATCAGCCCCAGCATTTT.

The CDR3 region is CASSYLAGAHEQFF. The DNA of the CDR3 is TGTGCCAGCAGCTATCTAGCGGGAGCCCATGAGCAGTTCTTC. V gene TRBV7-6 combines with J gene TRBJ2-1; 10 bases are shared with TRBD2. J gave up 8 bases and V 4 bases, and 5 bases lay outside the gene matches. This CDR3 has 14 residues. Germline CDR1 and CDR2: SGHVS and FNYEAQ.

This clonotype was recorded many times. The chain combines TRBV28 with TRBJ2-7, with TRBD2 matching over 10 bases. The CDR3 runs to 14 residues. Germline V gene lookup returns CDR1 MDHEN and CDR2 SYDVKM. Trimming at V came to 5 bases and at J to 2 bases, leaving 3 bases not matched to a gene. Here the CDR3 reads CASSRTSGPYEQYF. CDR3 coding DNA: TGTGCCAGCAGTCGGACTAGCGGACCCTACGAGCAGTACTTC.

This clonotype appeared many times. This chain connects TRBV6-1 to TRBJ2-5; 7 positions agree with TRBD2. The V segment lost 6 bases and the J segment 1 base; nucleotides outside the gene matches: 8. Germline CDR1 and CDR2: MNHNS and SASEGT. The CDR3 runs 15 residues. The CDR3 reads CASRMGGSPQETQYF. CDR3 DNA: TGTGCCAGCAGGATGGGGGGGAGCCCCCAAGAGACCCAGTACTTC.

The rearrangement joins TRBV25-1 to TRBJ2-3, with 12 bases lining up with TRBD2. This CDR3 spans 15 amino acids. The germline V gene encodes CDR1 MGHDK and CDR2 SYGVNS. V lost 6 bases, J lost 4 bases, and 5 bases stayed unmatched. The chain's CDR3 is CASSELAGGPDTQYF. In nucleotides, the CDR3 is TGTGCCAGCAGCGAACTAGCGGGGGGCCCAGATACGCAGTATTTT.

This clonotype was counted at least ten times. The chain is built from TRBV20-1 and TRBJ1-1, with a tentative D call TRBD1 (5 bases). The V end lost 6 bases, the J end lost 1 base, and 18 bases lay between the germline ends. The CDR3 totals 15 residues. Germline V gene lookup returns CDR1 DFQATT and CDR2 SNEGSKA (reference sequence). This CDR3 is CSAPSGSGANTEAFF. CDR3 DNA sequence: TGCAGTGCCCCGAGTGGGTCTGGGGCGAACACTGAAGCTTTCTTT.

This clonotype is termed medium-sized. CDR3 amino acids: CASSALEDVGSYTF. The DNA for the CDR3 is TGTGCCAGCAGTGCTTTGGAGGACGTCGGGAGCTACACCTTC. The chain joins TRBV2 to TRBJ1-2; the D is unclear. Germline V gene lookup returns CDR1 SNHLY and CDR2 FYNNEI. The CDR3 sequence is 14 residues long. V gave up 4 bases and J gave up 9 bases, with 18 bases separating them.

This clonotype was counted between two and nine times. The chain employs TRBV12-3 or TRBV12-4 and TRBJ1-6; TRBD1 aligns across 8 bases. There are 14 residues in the CDR3. V trimming: 6 bases; J trimming: 11 bases; junction bases outside the gene matches: 9. CDR3 sequence (DNA): TGTGCCAGCAGACCGAGACAGGGGCAAGCACCCCTCCACTTT. Protein product: CASRPRQGQAPLHF.

This clonotype was recorded a few times. CDR3 amino acids: CASSAGRLLMDTEAFF. The CDR3 DNA is TGTGCCAGCAGTGCGGGACGGCTTCTCATGGACACTGAAGCTTTCTTT. The chain has TRBV6-1 and TRBJ1-1, with D perhaps TRBD1 (5 bases). Germline CDR1 reads MNHNS; CDR2 reads SASEGT. The CDR3 extends over 16 amino acids. V was cut by 4 bases and J by 3 bases, with 18 bases left in between.

The chain has TRBV19 and TRBJ1-2; maybe TRBD1 (5 bases). V lost 8 bases and J lost 3, with 13 bases in between. The CDR3 is 13 residues long. Germline V gene data show CDR1 as LNHDA and CDR2 as SQIVND (reference sequence). For the CDR3, the DNA is TGTGCCAGTCAGACCGGCAGGGACTATGGCTACACCTTC. It translates to CASQTGRDYGYTF.

This clonotype was counted at least ten times. The CDR3 coding sequence is TGTGCCACCAGGGAGACAGGGGGTGAGACAAGCTACACCTTC. It is translated as CATRETGGETSYTF. The chain combines TRBV24-1 with TRBJ1-2; 9 nucleotides agree with TRBD1. The CDR3 totals 14 residues. The germline gives CDR1 KGHDR, CDR2 SFDVKD. With V trimmed by 7 bases and J by 9 bases, 11 bases remained unmatched.

In regard to this clonotype: Just one base apart from a much larger clone, this may be a read error. The chain is built from TRBV19 and TRBJ2-2, with no clear D. CDR1 and CDR2 from the germline V gene are LNHDA and SQIVND (reference sequence). This CDR3 region has 17 residues. V lost 7 bases and J 0 bases, leaving 18 bases between the germline ends. The CDR3 DNA sequence: TGTGCCAGTAATATTTATACAGAGGTTTCGAACACCGGGGAGCTGTTTTTT. As protein: CASNIYTEVSNTGELFF.

The chain employs TRBV19 and TRBJ1-6, with TRBD1 matching 9 bases. V shed 6 bases and J 7 bases; nucleotides not matched to a gene: 4. CDR1 LNHDA and CDR2 SQIVND come from the germline V gene (reference sequence). The CDR3 sequence is 14 residues long. CDR3 loop: CASSLQGANSPLHF. The CDR3 nucleotides read TGTGCCAGTAGCCTACAGGGGGCCAATTCACCCCTCCACTTT.

This clonotype was observed a few times. This chain joins TRBV10-3 and TRBJ1-4, with 8 bases matching TRBD1. The germline CDR1 and CDR2 sequences are ENHRY and SYGVKD. The ends lost 6 bases at V and 6 bases at J; junction bases unmatched: 6. The CDR3 is 14 residues long. CDR3 nucleotides: TGTGCCATCAGCGCAGGGGGCGTTCATGAAAAACTGTTTTTT. The encoded protein is CAISAGGVHEKLFF.

Turning to this clonotype: Mismatch with germline at one junction end may stem from a read error. V and J are TRBV2 and TRBJ1-2; no reliable D call. Looked up from germline, CDR1 is SNHLY and CDR2 is FYNNEI. The CDR3 spans 17 residues. The CDR3 DNA reads as TGTGCCAGCAGAGAAGACTCGGGCCAAGGTGGCGGATATGGCTACACCTTC. The encoded protein is CASREDSGQGGGYGYTF.

The chain links TRBV20-1 to TRBJ2-3, with 9 bases matching TRBD2. The CDR3 length is 16 residues. From germline, CDR1 is DFQATT and CDR2 SNEGSKA (reference sequence). Unmatched junction bases numbered 11, after V lost 3 bases and J lost 4 bases. This CDR3 is CSASSPAGGNPDTQYF. CDR3 in DNA: TGCAGTGCTAGTTCGCCAGCGGGGGGCAACCCAGATACGCAGTATTTT.